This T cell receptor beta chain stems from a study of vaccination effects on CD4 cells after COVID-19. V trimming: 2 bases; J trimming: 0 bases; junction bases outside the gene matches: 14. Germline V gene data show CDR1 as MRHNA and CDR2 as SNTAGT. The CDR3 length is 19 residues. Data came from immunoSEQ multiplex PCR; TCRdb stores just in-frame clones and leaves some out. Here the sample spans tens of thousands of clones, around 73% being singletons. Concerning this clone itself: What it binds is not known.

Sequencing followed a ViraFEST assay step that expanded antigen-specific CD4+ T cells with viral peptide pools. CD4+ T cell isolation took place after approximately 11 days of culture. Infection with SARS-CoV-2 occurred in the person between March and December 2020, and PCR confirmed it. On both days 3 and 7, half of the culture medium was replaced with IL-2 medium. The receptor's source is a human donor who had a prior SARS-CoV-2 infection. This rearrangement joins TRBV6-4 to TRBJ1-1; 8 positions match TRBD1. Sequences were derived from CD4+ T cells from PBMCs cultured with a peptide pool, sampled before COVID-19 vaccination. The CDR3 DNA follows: TGTGCCAGCAGTGACCCCAGACAGGGGCCGTACTTAGTGAACACTGAAGCTTTCTTT. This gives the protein CASSDPRQGPYLVNTEAFF.